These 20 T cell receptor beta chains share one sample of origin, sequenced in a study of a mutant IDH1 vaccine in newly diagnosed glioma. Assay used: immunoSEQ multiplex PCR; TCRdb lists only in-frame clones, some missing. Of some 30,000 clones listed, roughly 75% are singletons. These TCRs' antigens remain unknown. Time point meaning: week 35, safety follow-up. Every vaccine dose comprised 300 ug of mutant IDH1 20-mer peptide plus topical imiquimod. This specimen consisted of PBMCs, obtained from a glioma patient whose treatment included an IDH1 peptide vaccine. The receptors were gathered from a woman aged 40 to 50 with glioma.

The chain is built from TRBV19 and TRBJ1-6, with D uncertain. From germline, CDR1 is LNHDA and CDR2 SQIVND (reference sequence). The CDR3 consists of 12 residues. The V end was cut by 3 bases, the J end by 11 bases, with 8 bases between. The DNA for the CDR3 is TGTGCCAGTAGTATTATTGGGGCACCCCTCCACTTT. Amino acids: CASSIIGAPLHF.

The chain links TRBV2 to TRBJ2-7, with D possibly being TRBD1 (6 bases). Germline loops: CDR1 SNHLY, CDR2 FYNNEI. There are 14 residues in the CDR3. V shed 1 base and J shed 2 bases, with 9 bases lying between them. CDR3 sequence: CASSEGQAPYEQYF. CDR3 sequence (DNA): TGTGCCAGCAGTGAAGGACAGGCCCCCTACGAGCAGTACTTC.

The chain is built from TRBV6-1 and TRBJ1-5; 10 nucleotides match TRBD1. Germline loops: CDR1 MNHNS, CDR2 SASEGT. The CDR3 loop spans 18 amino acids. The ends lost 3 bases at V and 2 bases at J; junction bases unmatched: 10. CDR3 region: CASSEASRGQGRNQPQHF. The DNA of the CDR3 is TGTGCCAGCAGTGAGGCATCGAGGGGACAGGGGCGCAATCAGCCCCAGCATTTT.

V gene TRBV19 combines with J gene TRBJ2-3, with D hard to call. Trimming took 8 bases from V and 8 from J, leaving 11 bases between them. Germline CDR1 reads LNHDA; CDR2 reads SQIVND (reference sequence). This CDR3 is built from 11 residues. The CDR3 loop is CASGWRRTQYF. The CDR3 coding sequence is TGTGCCAGTGGGTGGCGGCGTACGCAGTATTTT. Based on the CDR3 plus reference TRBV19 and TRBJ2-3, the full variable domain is DGGITQSPKYLFRKEGQNVTLSCEQNLNHDAMYWYRQDPGQGLRLIYYSQIVNDFQKGDIAEGYSVSREKKESFPLTVTSAQKNPTAFYLCASGWRRTQYFGPGTRLTVL.

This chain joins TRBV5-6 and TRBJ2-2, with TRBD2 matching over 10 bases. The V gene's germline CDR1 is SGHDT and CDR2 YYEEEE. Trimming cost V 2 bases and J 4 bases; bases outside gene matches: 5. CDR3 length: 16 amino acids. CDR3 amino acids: CASSFISGGGTGELFF. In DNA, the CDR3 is TGTGCCAGCAGCTTCATAAGCGGGGGGGGCACCGGGGAGCTGTTTTTT.

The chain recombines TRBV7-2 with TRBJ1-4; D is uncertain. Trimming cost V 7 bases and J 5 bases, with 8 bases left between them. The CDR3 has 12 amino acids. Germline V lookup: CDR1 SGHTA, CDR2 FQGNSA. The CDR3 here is CASNCSNEKLFF. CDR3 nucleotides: TGTGCCAGCAACTGCAGCAATGAAAAACTGTTTTTT.

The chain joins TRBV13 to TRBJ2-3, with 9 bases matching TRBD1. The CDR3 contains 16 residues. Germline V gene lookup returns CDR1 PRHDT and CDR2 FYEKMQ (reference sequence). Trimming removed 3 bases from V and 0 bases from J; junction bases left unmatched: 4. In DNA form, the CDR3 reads TGTGCCAGCAGCTTCTTACAGGGGGCTAGCACAGATACGCAGTATTTT. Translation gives CASSFLQGASTDTQYF. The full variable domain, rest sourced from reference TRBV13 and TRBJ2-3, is AAGVIQSPRHLIKEKRETATLKCYPIPRHDTVYWYQQGPGQDPQFLISFYEKMQSDKGSIPDRFSAQQFSDYHSELNMSSLELGDSALYFCASSFLQGASTDTQYFGPGTRLTVL.

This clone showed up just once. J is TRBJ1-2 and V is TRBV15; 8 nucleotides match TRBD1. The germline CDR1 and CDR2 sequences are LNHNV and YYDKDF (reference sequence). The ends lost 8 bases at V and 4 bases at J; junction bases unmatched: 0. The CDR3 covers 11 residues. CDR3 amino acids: CATQGAYGYTF. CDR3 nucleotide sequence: TGTGCCACCCAGGGGGCCTATGGCTACACCTTC.

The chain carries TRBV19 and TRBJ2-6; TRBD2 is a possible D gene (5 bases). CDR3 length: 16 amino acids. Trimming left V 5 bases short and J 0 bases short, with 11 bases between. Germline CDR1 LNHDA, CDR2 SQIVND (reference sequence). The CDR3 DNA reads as TGTGCCAGTAGTGGACTTCGGGGCTCTGGGGCCAACGTCCTGACTTTC. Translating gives CASSGLRGSGANVLTF.

CDR3 sequence reads: CASSGDVWSSYEQYF. The CDR3 bases are TGCGCCAGCAGCGGGGACGTCTGGAGCTCCTACGAGCAGTACTTC. This rearrangement joins TRBV5-1 to TRBJ2-7, with D perhaps given as TRBD1 or TRBD2 (5 bases each). V dropped 4 bases and J dropped 0 bases, with 14 bases sitting between them. CDR3 length: 15 amino acids. Germline V lookup: CDR1 SGHRS, CDR2 YFSETQ.

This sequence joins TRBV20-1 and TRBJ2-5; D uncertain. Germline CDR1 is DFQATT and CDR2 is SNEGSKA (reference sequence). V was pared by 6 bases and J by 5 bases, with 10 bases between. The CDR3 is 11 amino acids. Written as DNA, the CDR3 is TGCAGTGCACCCAGCCGGGAGACCCAGTACTTC. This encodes CSAPSRETQYF.

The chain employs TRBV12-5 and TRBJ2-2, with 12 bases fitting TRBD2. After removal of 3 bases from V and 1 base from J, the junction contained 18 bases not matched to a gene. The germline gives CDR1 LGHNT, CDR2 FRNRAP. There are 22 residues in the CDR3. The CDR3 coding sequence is TGTGCTAGTGGTTTCGTGATCCCCGCCCTTACTAGCGGGGGGAAGAACACCGGGGAGCTGTTTTTT. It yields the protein CASGFVIPALTSGGKNTGELFF. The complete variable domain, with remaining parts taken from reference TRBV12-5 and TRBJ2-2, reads DARVTQTPRHKVTEMGQEVTMRCQPILGHNTVFWYRQTMMQGLELLAYFRNRAPLDDSGMPKDRFSAEMPDATLATLKIQPSEPRDSAVYFCASGFVIPALTSGGKNTGELFFGEGSRLTVL.

CDR3 amino acids: CASSARGDTQYF. CDR3 coding DNA: TGTGCCAGCAGCGCCCGGGGAGATACGCAGTATTTT. The chain combines TRBV7-3 with TRBJ2-3, with D possibly matching TRBD2 (5 bases). V was clipped by 5 bases and J by 5 bases, with 8 bases between them. The germline CDR1 and CDR2 sequences are SGHTA and FQGTGA. The length of the CDR3 is 12 residues.

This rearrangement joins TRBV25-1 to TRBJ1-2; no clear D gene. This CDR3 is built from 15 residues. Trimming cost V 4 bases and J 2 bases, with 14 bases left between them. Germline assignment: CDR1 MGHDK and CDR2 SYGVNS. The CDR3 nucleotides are TGTGCCAGCAGTGGACCCTCGGGGAGGAACTATGGCTACACCTTC. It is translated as CASSGPSGRNYGYTF.

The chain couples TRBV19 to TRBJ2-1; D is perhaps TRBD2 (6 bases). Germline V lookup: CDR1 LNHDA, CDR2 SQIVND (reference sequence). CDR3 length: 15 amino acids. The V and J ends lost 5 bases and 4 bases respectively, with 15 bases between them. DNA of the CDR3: TGTGCCAGTAGTGGAGTTCCGGGGGATTACAATGAGCAGTTCTTC. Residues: CASSGVPGDYNEQFF.

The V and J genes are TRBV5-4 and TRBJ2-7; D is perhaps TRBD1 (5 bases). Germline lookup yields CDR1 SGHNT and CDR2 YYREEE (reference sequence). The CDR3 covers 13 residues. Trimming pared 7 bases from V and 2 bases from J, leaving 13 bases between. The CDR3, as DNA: TGTGCCAGCGCCAGGGAATACACCTACGAGCAGTACTTC. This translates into CASAREYTYEQYF.

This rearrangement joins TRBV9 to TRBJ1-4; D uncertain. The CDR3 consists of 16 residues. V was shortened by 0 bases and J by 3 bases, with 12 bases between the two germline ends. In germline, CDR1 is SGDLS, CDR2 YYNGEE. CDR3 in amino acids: CASSVAPVSANEKLFF. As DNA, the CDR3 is TGTGCCAGCAGCGTAGCCCCGGTCTCAGCTAATGAAAAACTGTTTTTT.

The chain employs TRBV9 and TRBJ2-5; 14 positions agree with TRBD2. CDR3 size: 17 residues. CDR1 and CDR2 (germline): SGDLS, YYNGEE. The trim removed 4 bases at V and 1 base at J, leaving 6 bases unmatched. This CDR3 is CASSFAGTSGGQETQYF. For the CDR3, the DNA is TGTGCCAGCAGCTTCGCCGGGACTAGCGGGGGCCAAGAGACCCAGTACTTC.

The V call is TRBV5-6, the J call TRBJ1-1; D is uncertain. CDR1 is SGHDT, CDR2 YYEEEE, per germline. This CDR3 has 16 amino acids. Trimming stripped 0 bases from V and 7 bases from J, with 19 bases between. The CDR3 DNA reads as TGTGCCAGCAGCTTGGTCCAGGCGCCACTCCCTTATGAAGCTTTCTTT. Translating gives CASSLVQAPLPYEAFF. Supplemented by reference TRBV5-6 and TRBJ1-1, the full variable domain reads DAGVTQSPTHLIKTRGQQVTLRCSPKSGHDTVSWYQQALGQGPQFIFQYYEEEERQRGNFPDRFSGHQFPNYSSELNVNALLLGDSALYLCASSLVQAPLPYEAFFGQGTRLTVV.

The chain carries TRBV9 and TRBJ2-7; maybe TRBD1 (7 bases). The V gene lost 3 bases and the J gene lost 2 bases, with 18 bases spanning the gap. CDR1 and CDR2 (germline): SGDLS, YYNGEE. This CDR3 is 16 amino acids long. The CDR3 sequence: CASSGPAGTDTYEQYF. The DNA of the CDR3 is TGTGCCAGCAGCGGACCTGCGGGGACAGACACCTACGAGCAGTACTTC.